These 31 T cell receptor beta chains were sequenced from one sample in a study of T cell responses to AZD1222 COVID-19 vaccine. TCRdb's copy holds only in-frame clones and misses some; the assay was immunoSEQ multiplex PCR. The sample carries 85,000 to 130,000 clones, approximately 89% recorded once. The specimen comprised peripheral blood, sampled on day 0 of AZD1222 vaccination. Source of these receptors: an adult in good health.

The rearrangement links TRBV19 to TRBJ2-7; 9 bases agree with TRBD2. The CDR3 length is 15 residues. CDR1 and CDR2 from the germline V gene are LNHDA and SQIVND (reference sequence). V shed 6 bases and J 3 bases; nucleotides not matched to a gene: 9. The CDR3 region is CASSQTMRGGYEQYF. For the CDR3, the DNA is TGTGCCAGTAGCCAAACCATGCGGGGGGGCTACGAGCAGTACTTC.

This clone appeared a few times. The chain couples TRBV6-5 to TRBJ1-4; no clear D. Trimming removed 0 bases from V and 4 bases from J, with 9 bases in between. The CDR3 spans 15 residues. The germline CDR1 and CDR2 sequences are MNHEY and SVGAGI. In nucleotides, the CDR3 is TGTGCCAGCAGTTACTCGAACAGAGATAATGAAAAACTGTTTTTT. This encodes CASSYSNRDNEKLFF.

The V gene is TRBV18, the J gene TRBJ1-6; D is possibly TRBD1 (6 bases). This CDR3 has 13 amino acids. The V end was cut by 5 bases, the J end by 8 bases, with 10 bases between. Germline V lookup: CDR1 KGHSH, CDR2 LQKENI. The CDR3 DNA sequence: TGTGCCAGCTCAGCAAACAGGGATTCACCCCTCCACTTT. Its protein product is CASSANRDSPLHF.

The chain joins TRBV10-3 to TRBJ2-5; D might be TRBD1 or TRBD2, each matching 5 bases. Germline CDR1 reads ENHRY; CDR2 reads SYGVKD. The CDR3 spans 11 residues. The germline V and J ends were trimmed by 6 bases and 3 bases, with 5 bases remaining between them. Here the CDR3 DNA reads TGTGCCATCAGGGGGGAAGAGACCCAGTACTTC. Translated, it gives CAIRGEETQYF.

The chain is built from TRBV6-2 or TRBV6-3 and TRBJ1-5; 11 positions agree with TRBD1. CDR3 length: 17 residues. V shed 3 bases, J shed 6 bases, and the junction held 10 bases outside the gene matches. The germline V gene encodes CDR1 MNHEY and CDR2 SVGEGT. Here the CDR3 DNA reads TGTGCCAGCAGTTATGTTTCGGGACAGGGGGTTCGTCAGCCCCAGCATTTT. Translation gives CASSYVSGQGVRQPQHF.

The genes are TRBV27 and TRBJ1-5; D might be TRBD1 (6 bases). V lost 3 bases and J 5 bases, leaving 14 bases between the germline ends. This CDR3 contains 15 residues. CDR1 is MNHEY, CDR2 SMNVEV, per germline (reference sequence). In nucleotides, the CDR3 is TGTGCCAGCAGTTTCGGCAGGGGAAATTATCAGCCCCAGCATTTT. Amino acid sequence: CASSFGRGNYQPQHF.

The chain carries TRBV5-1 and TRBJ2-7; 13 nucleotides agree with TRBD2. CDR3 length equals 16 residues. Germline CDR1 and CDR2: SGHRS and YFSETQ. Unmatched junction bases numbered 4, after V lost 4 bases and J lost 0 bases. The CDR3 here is CASSRTSGSLSYEQYF. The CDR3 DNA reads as TGCGCCAGCAGCAGGACTAGCGGGAGCCTCTCCTACGAGCAGTACTTC.

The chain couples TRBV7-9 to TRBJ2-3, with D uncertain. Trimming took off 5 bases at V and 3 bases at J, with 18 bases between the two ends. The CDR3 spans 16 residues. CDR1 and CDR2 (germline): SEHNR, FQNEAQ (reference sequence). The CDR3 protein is CASSPSLGTRTDTQYF. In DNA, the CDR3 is TGTGCCAGCAGCCCATCCCTAGGAACGCGTACAGATACGCAGTATTTT.

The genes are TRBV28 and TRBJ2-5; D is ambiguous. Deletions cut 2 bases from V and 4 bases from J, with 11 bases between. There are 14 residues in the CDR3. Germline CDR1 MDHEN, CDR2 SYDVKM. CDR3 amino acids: CASSLRLLGETQYF. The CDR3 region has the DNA TGTGCCAGCAGTTTACGGCTCCTAGGAGAGACCCAGTACTTC.

CDR3 sequence reads: CASSYSRAANTGELFF. CDR3 sequence (DNA): TGTGCCAGCAGTTACTCGAGGGCTGCGAACACCGGGGAGCTGTTTTTT. The rearrangement links TRBV6-6 to TRBJ2-2; D may be TRBD2 (5 bases). The germline V gene encodes CDR1 MNHNY and CDR2 SVGAGI (reference sequence). The CDR3 contains 16 residues. The germline V and J ends were trimmed by 0 bases and 0 bases, with 8 bases remaining between them.

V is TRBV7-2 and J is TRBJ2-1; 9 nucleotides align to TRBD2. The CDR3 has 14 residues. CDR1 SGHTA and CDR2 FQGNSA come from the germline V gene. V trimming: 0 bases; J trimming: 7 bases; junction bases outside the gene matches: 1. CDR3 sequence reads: CASSLASGRNEQFF. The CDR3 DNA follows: TGTGCCAGCAGCTTAGCTAGCGGGAGAAATGAGCAGTTCTTC.

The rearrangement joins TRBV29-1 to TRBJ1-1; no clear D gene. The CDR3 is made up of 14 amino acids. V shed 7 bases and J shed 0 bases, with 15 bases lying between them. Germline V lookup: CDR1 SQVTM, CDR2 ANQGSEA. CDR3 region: CSAAETLLNTEAFF. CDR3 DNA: TGCAGCGCTGCCGAGACTCTACTGAACACTGAAGCTTTCTTT. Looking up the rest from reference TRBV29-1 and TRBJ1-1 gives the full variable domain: SAVISQKPSRDICQRGTSLTIQCQVDSQVTMMFWYRQQPGQSLTLIATANQGSEATYESGFVIDKFPISRPNLTFSTLTVSNMSPEDSSIYLCSAAETLLNTEAFFGQGTRLTVV.

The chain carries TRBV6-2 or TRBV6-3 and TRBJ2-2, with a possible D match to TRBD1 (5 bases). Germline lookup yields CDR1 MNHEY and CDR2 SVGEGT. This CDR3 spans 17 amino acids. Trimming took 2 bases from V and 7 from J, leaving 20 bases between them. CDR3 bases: TGTGCCAGCAGTTACCTCATCTACAACAGGATCGGCGGGGAGCTGTTTTTT. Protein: CASSYLIYNRIGGELFF.

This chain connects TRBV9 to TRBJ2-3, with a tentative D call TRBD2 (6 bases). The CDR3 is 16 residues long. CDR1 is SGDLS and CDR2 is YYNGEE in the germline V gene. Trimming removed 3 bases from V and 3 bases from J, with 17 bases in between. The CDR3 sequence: CASSETGTYRTDTQYF. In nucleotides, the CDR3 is TGTGCCAGCAGCGAGACCGGGACTTATAGGACAGATACGCAGTATTTT.

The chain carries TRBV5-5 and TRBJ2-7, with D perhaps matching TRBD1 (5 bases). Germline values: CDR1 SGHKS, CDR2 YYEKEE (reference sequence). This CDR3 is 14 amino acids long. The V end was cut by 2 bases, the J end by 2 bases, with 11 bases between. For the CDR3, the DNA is TGTGCCAGCAGCTTAGGGGCCGTTGCCTACGAGCAGTACTTC. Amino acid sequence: CASSLGAVAYEQYF.

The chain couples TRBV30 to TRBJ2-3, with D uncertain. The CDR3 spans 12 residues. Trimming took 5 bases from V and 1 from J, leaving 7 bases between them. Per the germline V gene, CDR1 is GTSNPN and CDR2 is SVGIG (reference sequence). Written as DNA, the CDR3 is TGTGCCTGGGACCGCGGCACAGATACGCAGTATTTT. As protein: CAWDRGTDTQYF.

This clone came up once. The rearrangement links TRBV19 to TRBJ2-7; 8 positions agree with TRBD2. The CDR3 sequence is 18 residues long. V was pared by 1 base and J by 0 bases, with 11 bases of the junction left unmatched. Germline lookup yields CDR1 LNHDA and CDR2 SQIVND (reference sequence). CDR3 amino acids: CASSIAGPYSGTSYEQYF. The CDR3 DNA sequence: TGTGCCAGTAGTATAGCGGGGCCCTATAGCGGGACCTCCTACGAGCAGTACTTC. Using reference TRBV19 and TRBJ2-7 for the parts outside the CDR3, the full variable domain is DGGITQSPKYLFRKEGQNVTLSCEQNLNHDAMYWYRQDPGQGLRLIYYSQIVNDFQKGDIAEGYSVSREKKESFPLTVTSAQKNPTAFYLCASSIAGPYSGTSYEQYFGPGTRLTVT.

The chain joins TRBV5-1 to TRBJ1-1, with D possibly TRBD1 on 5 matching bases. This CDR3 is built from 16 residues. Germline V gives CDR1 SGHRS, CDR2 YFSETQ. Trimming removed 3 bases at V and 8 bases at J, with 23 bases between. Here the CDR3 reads CASSSVGHKVGLEAFF. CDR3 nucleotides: TGCGCCAGCAGCTCTGTGGGGCACAAGGTGGGGTTAGAAGCTTTCTTT.

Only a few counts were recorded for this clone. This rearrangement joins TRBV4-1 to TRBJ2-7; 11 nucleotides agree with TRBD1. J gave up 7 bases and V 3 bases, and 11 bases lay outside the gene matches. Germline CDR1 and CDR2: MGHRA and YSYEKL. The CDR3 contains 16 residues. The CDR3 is CASSQGRGQGAREQYF. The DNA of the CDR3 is TGCGCCAGCAGCCAGGGACGAGGACAGGGGGCGCGAGAGCAGTACTTC.

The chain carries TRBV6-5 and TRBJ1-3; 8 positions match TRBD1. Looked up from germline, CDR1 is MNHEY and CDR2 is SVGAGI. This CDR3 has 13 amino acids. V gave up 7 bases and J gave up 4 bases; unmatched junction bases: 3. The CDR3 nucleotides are TGTGCCAGCACCTGGACAGGGGGAAACACCATATATTTT. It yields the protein CASTWTGGNTIYF.

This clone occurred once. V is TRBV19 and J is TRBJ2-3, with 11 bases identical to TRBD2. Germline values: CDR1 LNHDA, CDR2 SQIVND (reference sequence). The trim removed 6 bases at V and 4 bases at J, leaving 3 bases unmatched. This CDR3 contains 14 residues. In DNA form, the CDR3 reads TGTGCCAGTAGATTAGCGGGGGGGCCAGATACGCAGTATTTT. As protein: CASRLAGGPDTQYF.

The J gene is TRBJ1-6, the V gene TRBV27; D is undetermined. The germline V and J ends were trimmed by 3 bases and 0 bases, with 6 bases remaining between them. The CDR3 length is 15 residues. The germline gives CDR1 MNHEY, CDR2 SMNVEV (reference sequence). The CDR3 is CASSFSSSYNSPLHF. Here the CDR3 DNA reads TGTGCCAGCAGTTTTTCCAGCTCCTATAATTCACCCCTCCACTTT.

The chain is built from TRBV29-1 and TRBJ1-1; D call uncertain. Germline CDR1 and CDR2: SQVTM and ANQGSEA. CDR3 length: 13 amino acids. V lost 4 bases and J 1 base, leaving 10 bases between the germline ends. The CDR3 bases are TGCAGCGTTGGGCCTCAAGGGAACACTGAAGCTTTCTTT. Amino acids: CSVGPQGNTEAFF.

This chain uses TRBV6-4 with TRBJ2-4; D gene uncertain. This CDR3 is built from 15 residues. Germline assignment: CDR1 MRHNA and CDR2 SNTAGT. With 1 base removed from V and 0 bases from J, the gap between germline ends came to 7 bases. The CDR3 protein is CASSDLRLAKNIQYF. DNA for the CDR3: TGTGCCAGCAGTGACTTGAGACTAGCCAAAAACATTCAGTACTTC.

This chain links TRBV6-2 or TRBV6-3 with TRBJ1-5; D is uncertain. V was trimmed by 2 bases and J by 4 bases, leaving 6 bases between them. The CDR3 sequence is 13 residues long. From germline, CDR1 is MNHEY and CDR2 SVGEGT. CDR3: CASSYGWNQPQHF. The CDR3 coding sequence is TGTGCCAGCAGTTACGGGTGGAATCAGCCCCAGCATTTT.

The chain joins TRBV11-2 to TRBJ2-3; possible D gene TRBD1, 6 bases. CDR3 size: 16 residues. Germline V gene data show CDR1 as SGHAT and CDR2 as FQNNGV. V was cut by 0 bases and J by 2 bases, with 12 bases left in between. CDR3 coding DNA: TGTGCCAGCAGCTTAGATCCCAGGGGAAACACAGATACGCAGTATTTT. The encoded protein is CASSLDPRGNTDTQYF. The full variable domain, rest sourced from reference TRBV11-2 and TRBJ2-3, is EAGVAQSPRYKIIEKRQSVAFWCNPISGHATLYWYQQILGQGPKLLIQFQNNGVVDDSQLPKDRFSAERLKGVDSTLKIQPAKLEDSAVYLCASSLDPRGNTDTQYFGPGTRLTVL.

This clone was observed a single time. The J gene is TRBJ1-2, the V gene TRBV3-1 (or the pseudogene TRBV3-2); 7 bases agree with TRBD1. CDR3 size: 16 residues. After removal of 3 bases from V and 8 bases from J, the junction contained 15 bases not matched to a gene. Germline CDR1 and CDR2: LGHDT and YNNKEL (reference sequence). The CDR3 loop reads CASSHLARDQGVGYTF. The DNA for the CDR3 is TGTGCCAGCAGCCATTTAGCCAGGGACCAGGGGGTGGGCTACACCTTC.

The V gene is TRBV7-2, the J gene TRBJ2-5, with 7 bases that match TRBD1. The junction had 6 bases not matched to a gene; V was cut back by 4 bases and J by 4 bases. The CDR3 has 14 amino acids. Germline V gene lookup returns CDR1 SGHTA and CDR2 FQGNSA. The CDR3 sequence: CASSSYRGSETQYF. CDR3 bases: TGTGCCAGCAGCTCTTACAGGGGATCAGAGACCCAGTACTTC. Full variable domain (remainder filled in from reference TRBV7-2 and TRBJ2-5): GAGVSQSPSNKVTEKGKDVELRCDPISGHTALYWYRQSLGQGLEFLIYFQGNSAPDKSGLPSDRFSAERTGGSVSTLTIQRTQQEDSAVYLCASSSYRGSETQYFGPGTRLLVL.

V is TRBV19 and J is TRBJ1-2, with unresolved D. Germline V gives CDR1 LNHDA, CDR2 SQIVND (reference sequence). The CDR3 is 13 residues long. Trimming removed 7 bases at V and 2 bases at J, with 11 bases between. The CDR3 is CASTPSGNYGYTF. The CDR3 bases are TGTGCCAGTACGCCTTCCGGGAACTATGGCTACACCTTC.

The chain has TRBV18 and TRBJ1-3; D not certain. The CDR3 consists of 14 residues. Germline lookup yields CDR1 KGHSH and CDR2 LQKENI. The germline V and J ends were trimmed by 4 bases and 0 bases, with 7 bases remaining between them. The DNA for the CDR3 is TGTGCCAGCTCACACAGAGTCTCTGGAAACACCATATATTTT. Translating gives CASSHRVSGNTIYF. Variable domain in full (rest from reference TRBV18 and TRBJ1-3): NAGVMQNPRHLVRRRGQEARLRCSPMKGHSHVYWYRQLPEEGLKFMVYLQKENIIDESGMPKERFSAEFPKEGPSILRIQQVVRGDSAAYFCASSHRVSGNTIYFGEGSWLTVV.

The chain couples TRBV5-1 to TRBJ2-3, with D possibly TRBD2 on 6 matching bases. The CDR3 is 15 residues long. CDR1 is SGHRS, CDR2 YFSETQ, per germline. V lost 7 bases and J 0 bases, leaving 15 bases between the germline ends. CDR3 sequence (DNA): TGCGCCAGCGCCCGTCTAGCGACGAGCACAGATACGCAGTATTTT. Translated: CASARLATSTDTQYF. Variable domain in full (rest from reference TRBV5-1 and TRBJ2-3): KAGVTQTPRYLIKTRGQQVTLSCSPISGHRSVSWYQQTPGQGLQFLFEYFSETQRNKGNFPGRFSGRQFSNSRSEMNVSTLELGDSALYLCASARLATSTDTQYFGPGTRLTVL.